This T cell receptor (beta chain) was sequenced in a study of T cell changes during pregnancy in multiple sclerosis. Generated by immunoSEQ multiplex PCR, the TCRdb table keeps only in-frame clones and is missing some. The table shows fewer than 130,000 clones, with about nine tenths occurring only once. V shed 6 bases and J shed 1 base, with 6 bases lying between them. The CDR3 has 12 residues. Germline CDR1 and CDR2: SNHLY and FYNNEI. This chain uses TRBV2 with TRBJ2-5; D is unresolved. This sample comprised peripheral blood, obtained after pregnancy. This TCR derives from a female donor with multiple sclerosis, enrolled in a pregnancy study. This chain's CDR3 is CASSPGQETQYF. DNA of the CDR3: TGTGCCAGCAGCCCAGGCCAAGAGACCCAGTACTTC.